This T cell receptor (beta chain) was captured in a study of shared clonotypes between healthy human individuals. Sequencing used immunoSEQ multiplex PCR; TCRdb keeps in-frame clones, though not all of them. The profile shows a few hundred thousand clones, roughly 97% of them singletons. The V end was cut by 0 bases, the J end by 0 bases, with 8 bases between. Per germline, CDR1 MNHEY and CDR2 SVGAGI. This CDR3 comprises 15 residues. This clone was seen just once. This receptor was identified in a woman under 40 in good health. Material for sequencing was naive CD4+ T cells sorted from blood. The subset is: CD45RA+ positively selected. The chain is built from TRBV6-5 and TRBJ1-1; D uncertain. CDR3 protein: CASSYSVHLNTEAFF. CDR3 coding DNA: TGTGCCAGCAGTTACTCAGTACATTTGAACACTGAAGCTTTCTTT.